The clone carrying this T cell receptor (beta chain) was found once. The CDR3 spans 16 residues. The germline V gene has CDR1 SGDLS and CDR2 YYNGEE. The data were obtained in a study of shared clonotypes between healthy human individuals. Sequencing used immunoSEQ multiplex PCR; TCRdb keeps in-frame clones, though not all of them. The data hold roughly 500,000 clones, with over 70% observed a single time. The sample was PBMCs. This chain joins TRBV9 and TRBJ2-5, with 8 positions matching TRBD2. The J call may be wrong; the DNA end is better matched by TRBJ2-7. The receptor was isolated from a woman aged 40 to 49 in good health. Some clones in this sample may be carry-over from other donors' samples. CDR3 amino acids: CASSVSPGGPSYEQYF. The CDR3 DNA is TGTGCCAGCAGCGTATCCCCGGGAGGGCCTTCCTACGAGCAGTACTTC.